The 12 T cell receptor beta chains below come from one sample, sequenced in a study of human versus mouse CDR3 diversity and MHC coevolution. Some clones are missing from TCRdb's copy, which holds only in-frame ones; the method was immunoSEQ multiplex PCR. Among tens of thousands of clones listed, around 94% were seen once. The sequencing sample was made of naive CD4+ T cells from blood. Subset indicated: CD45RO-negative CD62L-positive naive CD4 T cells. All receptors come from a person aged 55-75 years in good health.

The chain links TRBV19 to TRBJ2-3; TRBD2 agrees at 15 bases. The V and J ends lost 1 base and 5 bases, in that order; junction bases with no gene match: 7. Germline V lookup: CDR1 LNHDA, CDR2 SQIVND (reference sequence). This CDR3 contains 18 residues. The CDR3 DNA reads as TGTGCCAGTAGTATAGGCGGACTAGCGGGAGGGGAAGGAGATACGCAGTATTTT. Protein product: CASSIGGLAGGEGDTQYF.

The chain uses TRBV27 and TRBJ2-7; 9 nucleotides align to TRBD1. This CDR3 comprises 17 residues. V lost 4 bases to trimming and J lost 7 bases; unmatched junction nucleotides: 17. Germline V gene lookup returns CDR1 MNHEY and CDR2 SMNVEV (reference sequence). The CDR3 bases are TGTGCCAGCAGTTCGTTCAATACAGGGGGCGGACTGGGGGAGCAGTACTTC. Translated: CASSSFNTGGGLGEQYF.

CDR3 amino acids: CASSILRGIGTDTQYF. In DNA form, the CDR3 reads TGTGCCAGTAGTATACTGCGGGGCATAGGCACAGATACGCAGTATTTT. This chain links TRBV19 with TRBJ2-3; a weak D match, TRBD2 (6 bases). Trimming pared 2 bases from V and 1 base from J, leaving 13 bases between. The CDR3 has 16 amino acids. Germline V gene lookup returns CDR1 LNHDA and CDR2 SQIVND (reference sequence).

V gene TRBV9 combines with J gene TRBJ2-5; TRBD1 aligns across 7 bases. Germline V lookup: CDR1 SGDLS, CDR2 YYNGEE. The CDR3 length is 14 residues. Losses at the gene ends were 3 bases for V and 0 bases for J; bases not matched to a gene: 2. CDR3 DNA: TGTGCCAGCAGCGCGGGACAGAACCAAGAGACCCAGTACTTC. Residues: CASSAGQNQETQYF.

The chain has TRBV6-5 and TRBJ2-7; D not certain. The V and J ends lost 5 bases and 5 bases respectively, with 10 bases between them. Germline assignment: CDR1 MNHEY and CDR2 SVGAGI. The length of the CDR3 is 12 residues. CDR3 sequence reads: CASSASRDEQYF. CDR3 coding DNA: TGTGCCAGCAGTGCCTCTCGAGACGAGCAGTACTTC.

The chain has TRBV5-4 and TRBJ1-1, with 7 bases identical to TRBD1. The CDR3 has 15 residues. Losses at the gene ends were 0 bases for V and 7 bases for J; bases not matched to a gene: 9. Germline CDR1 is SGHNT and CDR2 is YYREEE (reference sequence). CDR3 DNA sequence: TGTGCCAGCAGCTTGGGACAGGGAGGTGTCCGTGAAGCTTTCTTT. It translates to CASSLGQGGVREAFF.

In DNA, the CDR3 is TGCGCCAGCAGCCAACGACTGTCCTACGAGCAGTACTTC. Translated: CASSQRLSYEQYF. The V call is TRBV4-1, the J call TRBJ2-7; D remains unclear. CDR1 and CDR2 (germline): MGHRA, YSYEKL. The CDR3 is made up of 13 amino acids. Trimming removed 2 bases at V and 1 base at J, with 6 bases between.

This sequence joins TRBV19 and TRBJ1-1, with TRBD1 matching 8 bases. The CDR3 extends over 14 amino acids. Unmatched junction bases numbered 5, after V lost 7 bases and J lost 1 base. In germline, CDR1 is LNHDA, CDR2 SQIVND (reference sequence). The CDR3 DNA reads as TGTGCCAGTAAAACACAGGGGGGGAACACTGAAGCTTTCTTT. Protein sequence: CASKTQGGNTEAFF.

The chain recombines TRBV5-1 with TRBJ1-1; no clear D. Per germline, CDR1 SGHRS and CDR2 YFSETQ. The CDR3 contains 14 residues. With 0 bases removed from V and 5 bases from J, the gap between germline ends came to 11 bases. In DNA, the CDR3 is TGCGCCAGCAGCTTGGAGGTTACGGGGACTGAAGCTTTCTTT. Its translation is CASSLEVTGTEAFF.

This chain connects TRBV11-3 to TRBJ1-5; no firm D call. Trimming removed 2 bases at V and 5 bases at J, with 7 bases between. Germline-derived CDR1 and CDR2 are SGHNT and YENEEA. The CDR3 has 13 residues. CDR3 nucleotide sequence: TGTGCCAGCAGCTTATTCCGGGATCAGCCCCAGCATTTT. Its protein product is CASSLFRDQPQHF.

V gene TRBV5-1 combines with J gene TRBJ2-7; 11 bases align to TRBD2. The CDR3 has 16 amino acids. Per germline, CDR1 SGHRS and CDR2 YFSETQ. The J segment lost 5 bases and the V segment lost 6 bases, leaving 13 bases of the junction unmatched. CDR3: CASTLIAGGPVNEQYF. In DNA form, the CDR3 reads TGCGCCAGCACCCTGATAGCGGGAGGGCCCGTCAACGAGCAGTACTTC.

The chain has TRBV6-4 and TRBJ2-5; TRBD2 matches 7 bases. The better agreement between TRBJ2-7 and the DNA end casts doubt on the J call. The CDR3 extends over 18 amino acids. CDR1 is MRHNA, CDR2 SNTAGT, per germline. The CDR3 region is CASSDSVAGVLLDYEQYF. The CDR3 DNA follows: TGTGCCAGCAGTGACTCCGTCGCGGGAGTTCTCCTAGACTACGAGCAGTACTTC.